Below, 24 T cell receptor beta chains from the same sample are listed, as sequenced in a study of blood T cell repertoires in COVID-19. TCRdb's copy holds only in-frame clones and misses some; the assay was immunoSEQ multiplex PCR. The table has under 300,000 clones, about 88% seen once. Material for sequencing was peripheral blood. The receptor source for this set is a man between 18 and 35 years old with active or convalescent COVID-19.

This chain connects TRBV5-6 to TRBJ2-2, with D possibly TRBD2 on 6 matching bases. Germline V gives CDR1 SGHDT, CDR2 YYEEEE. V was shortened by 4 bases and J by 6 bases, with 19 bases between the two germline ends. The length of the CDR3 is 16 residues. The CDR3 DNA sequence: TGTGCCAGCAGCCCCATAGCGGATCCCGCTCCCGGGGAGCTGTTTTTT. Its translation: CASSPIADPAPGELFF. Full variable domain (remainder filled in from reference TRBV5-6 and TRBJ2-2): DAGVTQSPTHLIKTRGQQVTLRCSPKSGHDTVSWYQQALGQGPQFIFQYYEEEERQRGNFPDRFSGHQFPNYSSELNVNALLLGDSALYLCASSPIADPAPGELFFGEGSRLTVL.

The V and J genes are TRBV2 and TRBJ2-3, with 12 bases identical to TRBD2. The CDR3 covers 16 residues. Germline V gene data show CDR1 as SNHLY and CDR2 as FYNNEI. V trimming: 6 bases; J trimming: 6 bases; junction bases outside the gene matches: 10. The CDR3: CASRPFSSGRVDTQYF. CDR3 DNA sequence: TGTGCCAGCAGGCCGTTCTCTAGCGGGAGGGTGGATACGCAGTATTTT.

CDR3 nucleotide sequence: TGTGCTAGTGGTTTGGTTCCTATTAGCGGGAGTGAGGTCTACAATGAGCAGTTCTTC. Protein: CASGLVPISGSEVYNEQFF. The V call is TRBV12-5, the J call TRBJ2-1; TRBD2 matches at 9 bases. Germline values: CDR1 LGHNT, CDR2 FRNRAP. V dropped 0 bases and J dropped 3; count of bases not matched to a gene: 12. The length of the CDR3 is 19 residues. The full variable domain, its missing parts supplied by reference TRBV12-5 and TRBJ2-1, is DARVTQTPRHKVTEMGQEVTMRCQPILGHNTVFWYRQTMMQGLELLAYFRNRAPLDDSGMPKDRFSAEMPDATLATLKIQPSEPRDSAVYFCASGLVPISGSEVYNEQFFGPGTRLTVL.

V and J are TRBV5-8 and TRBJ1-5, with 9 bases matching TRBD1. This CDR3 is built from 15 residues. The V gene's germline CDR1 is SGHTS and CDR2 YDEGEE. V trimming: 1 base; J trimming: 2 bases; junction bases outside the gene matches: 1. The CDR3 here is CASSLRTGGNQPQHF. CDR3 sequence (DNA): TGTGCCAGCAGCTTGAGGACAGGGGGCAATCAGCCCCAGCATTTT.

The chain combines TRBV2 with TRBJ2-7, with 7 positions matching TRBD1. This CDR3 has 14 residues. Germline-derived CDR1 and CDR2 are SNHLY and FYNNEI. Unmatched junction bases numbered 7, after V lost 4 bases and J lost 4 bases. The CDR3 loop reads CASSGDGTAYEQYF. The CDR3, as DNA: TGTGCCAGCAGTGGGGACGGGACAGCTTACGAGCAGTACTTC.

J is TRBJ1-1 and V is TRBV19; tentative D call: TRBD1 (5 bases). Germline assignment: CDR1 LNHDA and CDR2 SQIVND (reference sequence). This CDR3 is built from 12 residues. V was trimmed by 5 bases and J by 10 bases, leaving 14 bases between them. CDR3 DNA: TGTGCCAGTAGTTGGGGGGGAGTTGGAGCTTTCTTT. Translation gives CASSWGGVGAFF.

The chain joins TRBV2 to TRBJ2-2, with D maybe TRBD1 (6 bases). Germline V CDR1 and CDR2: SNHLY, FYNNEI. This CDR3 comprises 16 residues. V gave up 6 bases and J gave up 6 bases, with 20 bases separating them. The CDR3 nucleotides read TGTGCCAGCAGGGACAGTCCAAATGAGGTTGCCGGGGAGCTGTTTTTT. Amino acids: CASRDSPNEVAGELFF. Together with reference TRBV2 and TRBJ2-2, the CDR3 gives the full variable domain: EPEVTQTPSHQVTQMGQEVILRCVPISNHLYFYWYRQILGQKVEFLVSFYNNEISEKSEIFDDQFSVERPDGSNFTLKIRSTKLEDSAMYFCASRDSPNEVAGELFFGEGSRLTVL.

This chain connects TRBV5-5 to TRBJ2-3; no clear D gene. Between the trimmed V and J ends, which lost 1 base and 4 bases, there was a span of 13 bases. The CDR3 covers 15 residues. Germline CDR1 is SGHKS and CDR2 is YYEKEE (reference sequence). CDR3 loop: CASSLSDLRADTQYF. CDR3 nucleotide sequence: TGTGCCAGCAGCTTGAGTGACCTTCGGGCAGATACGCAGTATTTT.

The chain couples TRBV14 to TRBJ2-7, with 10 nucleotides matching TRBD1. The germline CDR1 and CDR2 sequences are SGHDN and FVKESK. The CDR3 contains 13 residues. V lost 4 bases and J lost 7; bases outside the gene matches: 4. This CDR3 is CASSRQGAGEQYF. As DNA, the CDR3 is TGTGCCAGCAGCCGACAGGGGGCCGGGGAGCAGTACTTC.

The J gene is TRBJ2-1, the V gene TRBV5-6; TRBD2 matches 7 bases. This CDR3 is built from 16 residues. The germline CDR1 and CDR2 sequences are SGHDT and YYEEEE. Trimming at V came to 1 base and at J to 1 base, leaving 5 bases not matched to a gene. The CDR3 here is CASSLWGGLSYNEQFF. DNA for the CDR3: TGTGCCAGCAGCTTGTGGGGGGGACTATCCTACAATGAGCAGTTCTTC.

The chain links TRBV11-2 to TRBJ2-3, with D tentatively TRBD2 (5 bases). The CDR3 loop spans 15 amino acids. The germline gives CDR1 SGHAT, CDR2 FQNNGV. Trimming stripped 5 bases from V and 4 bases from J, with 16 bases between. The CDR3 loop is CASSGGPPRADTQYF. The CDR3 DNA reads TGTGCCAGCAGCGGAGGACCTCCCCGAGCAGATACGCAGTATTTT. The whole variable domain, filled in from reference TRBV11-2 and TRBJ2-3, reads EAGVAQSPRYKIIEKRQSVAFWCNPISGHATLYWYQQILGQGPKLLIQFQNNGVVDDSQLPKDRFSAERLKGVDSTLKIQPAKLEDSAVYLCASSGGPPRADTQYFGPGTRLTVL.

The V gene is TRBV3-1 (or the pseudogene TRBV3-2), the J gene TRBJ1-6; D not certain. This CDR3 spans 17 amino acids. The V gene lost 4 bases and the J gene lost 0 bases, with 13 bases spanning the gap. Germline-derived CDR1 and CDR2 are LGHDT and YNNKEL (reference sequence). CDR3 sequence (DNA): TGTGCCAGCAGCCTTACGGCCTCTAGCTCCTATAATTCACCCCTCCACTTT. Its protein is CASSLTASSSYNSPLHF.

J is TRBJ2-4 and V is TRBV18; TRBD1 agrees at 7 bases. With 4 bases clipped from V and 3 bases from J, the junction kept 6 bases outside the gene matches. Germline V gene data show CDR1 as KGHSH and CDR2 as LQKENI. The CDR3 runs to 15 residues. The CDR3: CASSLQGSVKNIQYF. In DNA form, the CDR3 reads TGTGCCAGCTCACTACAGGGGTCAGTCAAAAACATTCAGTACTTC.

V gene TRBV9 combines with J gene TRBJ2-2; D remains ambiguous. V was pared by 3 bases and J by 7 bases, with 7 bases between. Germline CDR1 reads SGDLS; CDR2 reads YYNGEE. The CDR3 extends over 12 amino acids. The CDR3 protein is CASSARVGELFF. The CDR3 DNA sequence: TGTGCCAGCAGCGCTAGAGTCGGGGAGCTGTTTTTT.

This chain joins TRBV5-1 and TRBJ2-1, with 10 bases lining up with TRBD2. Germline V lookup: CDR1 SGHRS, CDR2 YFSETQ. The trim removed 4 bases at V and 1 base at J, leaving 8 bases unmatched. The CDR3 consists of 17 residues. The CDR3 spells CASSQNLAGESYNEQFF. CDR3 nucleotides: TGCGCCAGCAGCCAAAACCTAGCGGGAGAATCCTACAATGAGCAGTTCTTC.

The chain combines TRBV30 with TRBJ1-2; D call uncertain. This CDR3 spans 13 amino acids. Germline V gives CDR1 GTSNPN, CDR2 SVGIG (reference sequence). Trimming removed 6 bases from V and 4 bases from J, with 15 bases in between. As DNA, the CDR3 is TGTGCCTGCCAGGTTTACACCATCTATGGCTACACCTTC. Translated: CACQVYTIYGYTF.

The chain carries TRBV18 and TRBJ1-5; D is possibly TRBD1 (6 bases). Germline assignment: CDR1 KGHSH and CDR2 LQKENI. The CDR3 spans 13 residues. Trimming stripped 5 bases from V and 10 bases from J, with 15 bases between. In DNA form, the CDR3 reads TGTGCCAGCTCATATCGCAACAGGGATCCCCAGCATTTT. It is translated as CASSYRNRDPQHF. Complete variable domain (other parts from reference TRBV18 and TRBJ1-5): NAGVMQNPRHLVRRRGQEARLRCSPMKGHSHVYWYRQLPEEGLKFMVYLQKENIIDESGMPKERFSAEFPKEGPSILRIQQVVRGDSAAYFCASSYRNRDPQHFGDGTRLSIL.

The V and J genes are TRBV6-5 and TRBJ2-7; 9 nucleotides align to TRBD2. The junction had 7 bases not matched to a gene; V was cut back by 7 bases and J by 0 bases. The CDR3 runs to 15 residues. Germline CDR1 is MNHEY and CDR2 is SVGAGI. The CDR3 coding sequence is TGTGCCAGCATCGCGGGAGGGGAAAGCTCCTACGAGCAGTACTTC. Its protein product is CASIAGGESSYEQYF.

This chain connects TRBV7-9 to TRBJ2-7, with D perhaps TRBD2 (5 bases). Trimming pared 1 base from V and 6 bases from J, leaving 10 bases between. From germline, CDR1 is SEHNR and CDR2 FQNEAQ (reference sequence). The CDR3 sequence is 13 residues long. The CDR3: CASSLGGSGEQYF. CDR3 DNA sequence: TGTGCCAGCAGCTTAGGAGGGAGTGGCGAGCAGTACTTC.

V gene TRBV30 combines with J gene TRBJ2-6, with D possibly TRBD2 on 6 matching bases. V dropped 6 bases and J dropped 2 bases, with 11 bases sitting between them. Germline CDR1 GTSNPN, CDR2 SVGIG (reference sequence). The CDR3 sequence is 14 residues long. The CDR3 bases are TGTGCCTGTCAGCGGGCAACTGGGGCCAACGTCCTGACTTTC. Its translation: CACQRATGANVLTF. The full variable domain, in which reference TRBV30 and TRBJ2-6 provide the parts outside the CDR3, is SQTIHQWPATLVQPVGSPLSLECTVEGTSNPNLYWYRQAAGRGLQLLFYSVGIGQISSEVPQNLSASRPQDRQFILSSKKLLLSDSGFYLCACQRATGANVLTFGAGSRLTVL.

The gene calls are TRBV9 and TRBJ2-1; 9 positions match TRBD1. V was clipped by 7 bases and J by 9 bases; unmatched bases: 11. Germline V gene lookup returns CDR1 SGDLS and CDR2 YYNGEE. The CDR3 runs to 14 residues. The CDR3 reads CASLPGQGPSEQFF. CDR3 DNA sequence: TGTGCCAGCCTTCCGGGACAGGGCCCCAGTGAGCAGTTCTTC. Full variable domain (missing parts from reference TRBV9 and TRBJ2-1): DSGVTQTPKHLITATGQRVTLRCSPRSGDLSVYWYQQSLDQGLQFLIQYYNGEERAKGNILERFSAQQFPDLHSELNLSSLELGDSALYFCASLPGQGPSEQFFGPGTRLTVL.

The V and J genes are TRBV28 and TRBJ1-1, with TRBD1 matching 11 bases. With V trimmed by 2 bases and J by 12 bases, 5 bases remained unmatched. The CDR3 runs 13 residues. The germline V gene has CDR1 MDHEN and CDR2 SYDVKM. CDR3 in DNA: TGTGCCAGCAGTTTAACCGGGACAGGGGGAACTTTCTTT. It yields the protein CASSLTGTGGTFF.

V is TRBV9 and J is TRBJ2-1; weak D call: TRBD1 (6 bases). CDR1 is SGDLS, CDR2 YYNGEE, per germline. Between the trimmed V and J ends, which lost 3 bases and 0 bases, there was a span of 13 bases. The length of the CDR3 is 16 residues. CDR3 sequence: CASSARQDSSYNEQFF. As DNA, the CDR3 is TGTGCCAGCAGCGCCAGACAGGACAGCTCCTACAATGAGCAGTTCTTC.

This clone was counted a few times. The rearrangement joins TRBV7-6 to TRBJ1-5, with 7 bases lining up with TRBD1. Per the germline V gene, CDR1 is SGHVS and CDR2 is FNYEAQ. CDR3 length: 15 residues. The junction had 8 bases not matched to a gene; V was cut back by 6 bases and J by 3 bases. CDR3 sequence: CASSSGGYPNQPQHF. The CDR3 DNA is TGTGCCAGCAGTTCAGGGGGATACCCCAATCAGCCCCAGCATTTT.